The entry below gives a single TCR beta chain sequence along with its context. Its cognate antigen is unknown. This record belongs to a study of Ad26.COV2.S vaccination and SARS-CoV-2 variants. TCRdb's table, derived via immunoSEQ multiplex PCR, lists solely in-frame clones and lacks some. There are about 350,000 clones in the sample; about 92% occur only once, and roughly 3.9% lies in the top ten. This CDR3 spans 18 amino acids. The germline V gene encodes CDR1 SGHVS and CDR2 FQNEAQ. V shed 4 bases and J 0 bases; nucleotides not matched to a gene: 11. Study conclusions and caveats: Overall T cell responses may have been underestimated by the analyses of TCR breadth and depth. After vaccination, substantial breadth of spike-specific CD8+ and CD4+ responses was reported. Vaccine recipients and placebo recipients showed similar non-spike TCR breadth.

The source is a human donor who had recovered from COVID-19. Here the sequenced sample was peripheral blood, taken after recovery from COVID-19. The rearrangement joins TRBV7-8 to TRBJ2-2; 7 bases fit TRBD2. CDR3: CASSSGRFGGTNTGELFF. DNA for the CDR3: TGTGCCAGCAGCTCCGGACGCTTCGGGGGGACGAACACCGGGGAGCTGTTTTTT.